This TCR beta chain stems from a study of breast tumors, draining lymph nodes, adjacent tissues. The CDR3 extends over 16 amino acids. V was clipped by 5 bases and J by 3 bases, with 19 bases between them. Germline CDR1 reads MNHEY; CDR2 reads SMNVEV (reference sequence). Study-level points and caveats: Luminal-like breast cancer showed significantly higher tumor–nontumor repertoire similarity than basal-like. Tumor T cell lymph node origin was a supported hypothesis, not proven. Tumors had less TCR diversity than lymph nodes, more than nontumor tissue. Data fit most tumor T cells coming from lymph node, expanding in tumor.

Each CDR3 protein gets one entry after TCRdb re-called the multiplex PCR reads with MiXCR. The sample has roughly 120,000 distinct CDR3 sequences, 20% seen once. Points on this clonotype: Its matching antigen is unknown. A clone one base away is much larger, so this may be a read error.

Breast cancer patients provided tissue from their axillary draining lymph nodes. V and J are TRBV27 and TRBJ1-2; D remains ambiguous. This TCR was sampled from a female donor with breast cancer. Some clones in this sample may be carry-over from other donors' samples. The sequencing input was axillary lymph node tissue. CDR3 nucleotide sequence: TGTGCCAGCAGTGAAGCCTCCATCACCTCCCACTATGGCTACACCTTC. This translates into CASSEASITSHYGYTF.